Presented here are 10 T cell receptor beta chains from one specimen sequenced in a study of blood T cell repertoires in COVID-19. Profiling relied on immunoSEQ multiplex PCR, and the TCRdb table lists in-frame clones only, not all of them. This sample has about 320,000 clones, with approximately 88% found just once. The sequenced sample consisted of PBMCs or T cells enriched from blood (not recorded which). Source of these receptors: a woman under 30 who had recovered from COVID-19.

This sequence joins TRBV6-6 and TRBJ1-1; TRBD1 aligns across 7 bases. The CDR3 length is 15 residues. V gave up 2 bases and J gave up 4 bases; unmatched junction bases: 7. Per the germline V gene, CDR1 is MNHNY and CDR2 is SVGAGI (reference sequence). DNA for the CDR3: TGTGCCAGCAGTTACACCAACAGGGGTGGCACTGAAGCTTTCTTT. Translating it yields CASSYTNRGGTEAFF.

This chain uses TRBV3-1 (or the pseudogene TRBV3-2) with TRBJ1-1; D uncertain. CDR3 size: 14 residues. The germline V and J ends were trimmed by 4 bases and 10 bases, with 19 bases remaining between them. Germline V gene sequence: CDR1 LGHDT, CDR2 YNNKEL (reference sequence). Here the CDR3 reads CASSLGRLSAAAFF. Written as DNA, the CDR3 is TGTGCCAGCAGCCTTGGGAGGCTATCCGCGGCAGCTTTCTTT.

This clone was observed a handful of times. The chain couples TRBV21-1 to TRBJ2-1; whether TRBD2, the table's D call, matches the DNA was not checked. TRBV21-1 represents a pseudogene. The CDR3 is made up of 14 amino acids. The CDR3 protein is CARYWTDAYNEQFF. The CDR3 bases are TGTGCCAGGTACTGGACTGATGCCTACAATGAGCAGTTCTTC.

The rearrangement joins TRBV7-2 to TRBJ2-3, with 8 bases that match TRBD2. V lost 5 bases and J lost 7; bases outside the gene matches: 8. CDR1 and CDR2 (germline): SGHTA, FQGNSA. There are 14 residues in the CDR3. The CDR3 here is CASSVGGEFNTQYF. Here the CDR3 DNA reads TGTGCCAGCAGCGTCGGGGGGGAATTTAATACGCAGTATTTT.

The V call is TRBV7-9, the J call TRBJ1-2, with TRBD1 identical over 7 bases. Germline values: CDR1 SEHNR, CDR2 FQNEAQ (reference sequence). The CDR3 length is 18 residues. The junction had 17 bases not matched to a gene; V was cut back by 5 bases and J by 2 bases. The CDR3, as DNA: TGTGCCAGCAGCCGTGGGGAGGCAGGGGGGAGTTCCAACTATGGCTACACCTTC. Amino acids: CASSRGEAGGSSNYGYTF.

This chain uses TRBV7-2 with TRBJ1-6; 7 bases match TRBD1. The CDR3 has 15 amino acids. J lost 7 bases, V lost 0 bases, and 3 bases had no gene match. CDR1 SGHTA and CDR2 FQGNSA come from the germline V gene. CDR3 region: CASSLAARGNSPLHF. The CDR3 DNA reads TGTGCCAGCAGCTTAGCCGCCAGGGGGAATTCACCCCTCCACTTT.

The CDR3 bases are TGCGCCAGCAGCCCCCTGGGGGGACTTCAAGAGACCCAGTACTTC. The encoded protein is CASSPLGGLQETQYF. V is TRBV5-1 and J is TRBJ2-5, with D possibly being TRBD2 (6 bases). The CDR3 length is 15 residues. CDR1 and CDR2 from the germline V gene are SGHRS and YFSETQ. Trimming removed 4 bases from V and 2 bases from J, with 15 bases in between.

This chain links TRBV5-6 with TRBJ1-4, with TRBD1 identical over 7 bases. The V gene's germline CDR1 is SGHDT and CDR2 YYEEEE. The CDR3 is made up of 15 amino acids. V trimming: 4 bases; J trimming: 7 bases; junction bases outside the gene matches: 10. DNA for the CDR3: TGTGCCAGCAGCGCCCAGGGGGGTTCAGGTGAAAAACTGTTTTTT. It is translated as CASSAQGGSGEKLFF.

This chain joins TRBV27 and TRBJ2-1; 9 bases line up with TRBD2. V shed 1 base, J shed 6 bases, and the junction held 13 bases outside the gene matches. CDR1 is MNHEY and CDR2 is SMNVEV in the germline V gene (reference sequence). CDR3 length equals 18 residues. The chain's CDR3 is CASSLYVLAGPRANEQFF. CDR3 nucleotides: TGTGCCAGCAGTTTATACGTCCTAGCGGGACCCAGGGCCAATGAGCAGTTCTTC.

The rearrangement uses TRBV5-6 and TRBJ2-7, with D perhaps matching TRBD2 (5 bases). The CDR3 runs to 13 residues. V lost 0 bases and J lost 2, with 6 bases in between. Germline CDR1 SGHDT, CDR2 YYEEEE. In DNA form, the CDR3 reads TGTGCCAGCAGCTTGGATAGCGCCTACGAGCAGTACTTC. It is translated as CASSLDSAYEQYF.